The 14 T cell receptor beta chains reported below all come from one sample, sequenced in a study of T-cell memory formation after mild COVID-19. TCRdb passed the 5' RACE reads through MiXCR, listing each CDR3 protein once. Of about 560,000 distinct CDR3 sequences listed, over 15% were seen once; the top ten hold about 12%. The specimen was PBMCs or a T cell subset sorted from them (not recorded which). All receptors derive from an adult woman who had mild COVID-19 (a few samples of this study predate the infection). Cell type and time point are not known.

This clonotype was counted many times. This chain links TRBV12-3 or TRBV12-4 with TRBJ2-5; 14 nucleotides agree with TRBD2. The CDR3 contains 16 residues. The V gene end was trimmed by 4 bases and the J gene end by 2 bases; junction bases not matched to a gene: 3. CDR3 coding DNA: TGTGCCAGCAGTTCGCGACTAGCGGGGGGGCAAGAGACCCAGTACTTC. This gives the protein CASSSRLAGGQETQYF.

This clonotype was picked up many times. This sequence joins TRBV27 and TRBJ1-2, with 8 bases lining up with TRBD1. Trimming at V came to 4 bases and at J to 7 bases, leaving 11 bases not matched to a gene. The CDR3 spans 15 residues. Germline V lookup: CDR1 MNHEY, CDR2 SMNVEV (reference sequence). CDR3 bases: TGTGCCAGCAGTTCGAAGGGCAGGGGGCGAGGTGGCTACACCTTC. Residues: CASSSKGRGRGGYTF.

This clonotype turned up a few times. The chain recombines TRBV19 with TRBJ2-7; 8 positions agree with TRBD1. This CDR3 comprises 14 residues. CDR1 is LNHDA and CDR2 is SQIVND in the germline V gene (reference sequence). The ends lost 3 bases at V and 4 bases at J; junction bases unmatched: 5. CDR3 DNA: TGTGCCAGTAGTATCCCGGGACAGGCTTACGAGCAGTACTTC. Translation gives CASSIPGQAYEQYF.

This clonotype is a singleton in its sample. The V and J genes are TRBV7-9 and TRBJ2-1, with 7 bases identical to TRBD2. Germline CDR1 SEHNR, CDR2 FQNEAQ (reference sequence). The CDR3 contains 18 residues. With V trimmed by 9 bases and J by 1 base, 18 bases remained unmatched. In nucleotides, the CDR3 is TGTGCCAGTAGCCTCCGGGGGAGGGGCGGCGGGTCCTACAATGAGCAGTTCTTC. Protein product: CASSLRGRGGGSYNEQFF. The full variable domain, rest sourced from reference TRBV7-9 and TRBJ2-1, is DTGVSQNPRHKITKRGQNVTFRCDPISEHNRLYWYRQTLGQGPEFLTYFQNEAQLEKSRLLSDRFSAERPKGSFSTLEIQRTEQGDSAMYLCASSLRGRGGGSYNEQFFGPGTRLTVL.

Only a few counts were recorded for this clonotype. The chain has TRBV5-6 and TRBJ2-1; D call uncertain. V was clipped by 6 bases and J by 3 bases, with 16 bases between them. Germline V gene lookup returns CDR1 SGHDT and CDR2 YYEEEE. The CDR3 is 15 residues long. CDR3 amino acids: CASKIRSPGYNEQFF. CDR3 DNA: TGTGCCAGCAAGATTAGGAGCCCGGGCTACAATGAGCAGTTCTTC.

The rearrangement joins TRBV5-1 to TRBJ2-7; tentatively, D is TRBD1 (6 bases). Germline values: CDR1 SGHRS, CDR2 YFSETQ. This CDR3 has 14 amino acids. Trimming cost V 1 base and J 4 bases, with 12 bases left between them. The CDR3 region has the DNA TGCGCCAGCAGCTTGAGACAGGACCTTTACGAGCAGTACTTC. This gives the protein CASSLRQDLYEQYF.

This clonotype turned up a few times. The rearrangement joins TRBV11-3 to TRBJ2-1; 15 positions agree with TRBD2. Germline trimming cut 3 bases from V and 0 bases from J; bases unmatched to any gene: 3. This CDR3 contains 18 residues. The germline gives CDR1 SGHNT, CDR2 YENEEA. In DNA form, the CDR3 reads TGTGCCAGCAGCTTCGGACTAGCGGGAGGGGGCTCCTACAATGAGCAGTTCTTC. Translating it yields CASSFGLAGGGSYNEQFF.

This clonotype was found a few times. The V call is TRBV5-1, the J call TRBJ2-2, with 10 bases identical to TRBD2. V was pared by 0 bases and J by 1 base, with 3 bases of the junction left unmatched. The CDR3 is 17 residues long. Germline CDR1 reads SGHRS; CDR2 reads YFSETQ. CDR3 loop: CASSLEGLAENTGELFF. Written as DNA, the CDR3 is TGCGCCAGCAGCTTGGAAGGACTAGCGGAGAACACCGGGGAGCTGTTTTTT.

This chain joins TRBV5-1 and TRBJ1-2; D possibly corresponds to TRBD1 (6 bases). Germline-derived CDR1 and CDR2 are SGHRS and YFSETQ. The CDR3 is made up of 14 amino acids. V lost 4 bases and J lost 4, with 14 bases in between. CDR3 nucleotide sequence: TGCGCCAGCAGCCCCTGGGGGCAGGGCTATGGCTACACCTTC. This encodes CASSPWGQGYGYTF.

The chain combines TRBV6-2 or TRBV6-3 with TRBJ2-7; TRBD2 matches at 7 bases. The length of the CDR3 is 15 residues. The germline gives CDR1 MNHEY, CDR2 SVGEGT. V trimming: 2 bases; J trimming: 6 bases; junction bases outside the gene matches: 10. CDR3 sequence reads: CASSYVGLRGSEQYF. The CDR3 nucleotides are TGTGCCAGCAGTTACGTGGGACTAAGGGGATCCGAGCAGTACTTC.

V gene TRBV20-1 combines with J gene TRBJ2-2, with a possible D match to TRBD2 (6 bases). Trimming took 3 bases from V and 3 from J, leaving 11 bases between them. This CDR3 spans 14 amino acids. Per germline, CDR1 DFQATT and CDR2 SNEGSKA (reference sequence). CDR3 bases: TGCAGTGCTAGGTGGCGGGGTGACACCGGGGAGCTGTTTTTT. Amino acids: CSARWRGDTGELFF.

CDR3 DNA: TGTGCCAGCAGCTTATATATCCCCCGGGTGAACACTGAAGCTTTCTTT. Its protein product is CASSLYIPRVNTEAFF. This chain joins TRBV11-3 and TRBJ1-1; D uncertain. This CDR3 comprises 16 residues. Trimming removed 2 bases from V and 0 bases from J, with 13 bases in between. Germline values: CDR1 SGHNT, CDR2 YENEEA.

This chain connects TRBV12-3 or TRBV12-4 to TRBJ1-4, with D perhaps TRBD1 (5 bases). V shed 3 bases and J shed 0 bases, with 23 bases lying between them. This CDR3 contains 20 residues. CDR3 DNA sequence: TGTGCCAGCAGTTTTAAGCTTCCGGGACCAAGGGTGGCAACTAATGAAAAACTGTTTTTT. The encoded protein is CASSFKLPGPRVATNEKLFF.

This clonotype came up a few times. The V call is TRBV2, the J call TRBJ2-5; tentative D call: TRBD2 (5 bases). V was trimmed by 1 base and J by 5 bases, leaving 17 bases between them. Germline V gives CDR1 SNHLY, CDR2 FYNNEI. This CDR3 is built from 16 residues. The CDR3 region is CASSEVGSEFLETQYF. In DNA, the CDR3 is TGTGCCAGCAGTGAAGTTGGGAGCGAGTTTTTGGAGACCCAGTACTTC.